This passage covers 32 T cell receptor beta chains from one sample sequenced in a study of blood T cell repertoires in COVID-19. The table came from immunoSEQ multiplex PCR; TCRdb's copy has only in-frame clones and leaves some out. Altogether roughly 400,000 clones are present, less than 95% being singletons, with the ten largest covering around 0.6%. The sample was PBMCs or T cells enriched from blood (not recorded which). The source of these receptors is a man younger than 35 who had recovered from COVID-19.

In the case of this clone: The same CDR3 is also encoded by other DNA sequences in this sample. The chain is built from TRBV11-3 and TRBJ1-1, with D unresolved. V shed 3 bases and J shed 1 base, with 3 bases lying between them. This CDR3 is 12 amino acids long. Germline V gene lookup returns CDR1 SGHNT and CDR2 YENEEA. CDR3 residues: CASSFRNTEAFF. Written as DNA, the CDR3 is TGTGCCAGCAGCTTCCGGAACACTGAAGCTTTCTTT.

Written as DNA, the CDR3 is TGTGCCATCACCGGAGGGAAGGGAGGGGCAAACACTGAAGCTTTCTTT. Translating it yields CAITGGKGGANTEAFF. J is TRBJ1-1 and V is TRBV10-3, with D tentatively TRBD1 (5 bases). The V gene lost 7 bases and the J gene lost 2 bases, with 20 bases spanning the gap. The CDR3 sequence is 16 residues long. The germline gives CDR1 ENHRY, CDR2 SYGVKD.

The gene calls are TRBV10-3 and TRBJ2-7; 9 bases map to TRBD1. Germline loops: CDR1 ENHRY, CDR2 SYGVKD. The CDR3 totals 12 residues. Trimming removed 11 bases from V and 2 bases from J; junction bases left unmatched: 4. CDR3 bases: TGTGCCGTTGACAGGGGGACCTACGAGCAGTACTTC. It specifies CAVDRGTYEQYF.

This clone was seen a single time. This chain connects TRBV29-1 to TRBJ2-1, with a possible D match to TRBD2 (5 bases). Germline lookup yields CDR1 SQVTM and CDR2 ANQGSEA. The CDR3 sequence is 13 residues long. With 7 bases removed from V and 5 bases from J, the gap between germline ends came to 15 bases. The CDR3 protein is CSAHGGYNNEQFF. The CDR3 coding sequence is TGCAGCGCCCACGGCGGGTACAACAATGAGCAGTTCTTC.

The chain couples TRBV2 to TRBJ1-5; D ambiguous. The germline CDR1 and CDR2 sequences are SNHLY and FYNNEI. Trimming pared 4 bases from V and 6 bases from J, leaving 10 bases between. There are 13 residues in the CDR3. The CDR3 DNA follows: TGTGCCAGCAGTGTAGAAGAATTTCAGCCCCAGCATTTT. Translating gives CASSVEEFQPQHF.

The chain carries TRBV5-1 and TRBJ2-3; TRBD2 is a possible D gene (5 bases). CDR3 length equals 13 residues. Germline CDR1 and CDR2: SGHRS and YFSETQ. V gave up 5 bases and J gave up 0 bases, with 7 bases separating them. The CDR3 loop reads CASRPGSTDTQYF. DNA of the CDR3: TGCGCCAGCAGGCCGGGGAGCACAGATACGCAGTATTTT.

The chain has TRBV7-2 and TRBJ1-3; TRBD1 agrees at 7 bases. Trimming cost V 5 bases and J 5 bases; bases outside gene matches: 9. Germline V lookup: CDR1 SGHTA, CDR2 FQGNSA. This CDR3 spans 15 amino acids. The CDR3 sequence: CASSPTGQIRNTIYF. The CDR3 bases are TGTGCCAGCAGCCCGACAGGGCAAATCCGAAACACCATATATTTT.

V usage is TRBV2 and J usage is TRBJ1-4; no definite D call. CDR1 and CDR2 (germline): SNHLY, FYNNEI. V shed 6 bases and J shed 4 bases, with 12 bases lying between them. The CDR3 runs to 14 residues. CDR3 region: CASSLGPLNEKLFF. DNA for the CDR3: TGTGCCAGCAGCCTAGGCCCGCTTAATGAAAAACTGTTTTTT.

The CDR3 DNA sequence: TGTGCTAGTGGTTTGCTAGCGGGAGGGCCGGGGACAAATTTTTCCTACAATGAGCAGTTCTTC. Its protein is CASGLLAGGPGTNFSYNEQFF. The rearrangement uses TRBV12-5 and TRBJ2-1, with 12 bases matching TRBD2. Trimming took 2 bases from V and 1 from J; bases not matched to a gene: 15. Per the germline V gene, CDR1 is LGHNT and CDR2 is FRNRAP. The CDR3 has 21 amino acids.

The J gene is TRBJ2-3, the V gene TRBV7-2; a possible D gene is TRBD2 (5 bases). CDR1 and CDR2 from the germline V gene are SGHTA and FQGNSA. Trimming took off 2 bases at V and 2 bases at J, with 11 bases between the two ends. This CDR3 is built from 15 residues. CDR3 sequence: CASSLKVGVTDTQYF. The CDR3 region has the DNA TGTGCCAGCAGCTTAAAAGTCGGGGTCACAGATACGCAGTATTTT.

V is TRBV7-3 and J is TRBJ1-5; D unresolved. V lost 1 base and J 4 bases, leaving 5 bases between the germline ends. CDR3 length: 13 residues. The germline V gene encodes CDR1 SGHTA and CDR2 FQGTGA. CDR3 amino acids: CASSLRRNQPQHF. CDR3 nucleotide sequence: TGTGCCAGCAGCTTAAGGCGGAATCAGCCCCAGCATTTT.

This sequence joins TRBV19 and TRBJ1-1; D is unresolved. The CDR3 is made up of 13 amino acids. CDR1 LNHDA and CDR2 SQIVND come from the germline V gene (reference sequence). Trimming shortened V by 4 bases and J by 3 bases, and 9 bases separated the two germline ends. CDR3 amino acids: CASSNHFDTEAFF. The DNA of the CDR3 is TGTGCCAGTAGTAACCACTTTGACACTGAAGCTTTCTTT.

This clone was found a few times. The V and J genes are TRBV30 and TRBJ2-3, with 9 bases fitting TRBD2. CDR3 length: 14 amino acids. Germline CDR1 is GTSNPN and CDR2 is SVGIG (reference sequence). J lost 3 bases, V lost 3 bases, and 4 bases had no gene match. The CDR3 loop reads CAWRAGGGTDTQYF. The CDR3 bases are TGTGCCTGGAGGGCGGGAGGGGGAACAGATACGCAGTATTTT.

The chain carries TRBV10-2 and TRBJ2-3, with D possibly being TRBD1 (6 bases). Trimming cost V 1 base and J 1 base, with 18 bases left between them. Per germline, CDR1 WSHSY and CDR2 SAAADI. The CDR3 is 18 amino acids. The CDR3 spells CASSEWYSGDTRTDTQYF. Here the CDR3 DNA reads TGCGCCAGCAGTGAGTGGTATTCAGGGGACACGCGCACAGATACGCAGTATTTT.

The chain has TRBV5-1 and TRBJ2-1; tentatively, D is TRBD1 (6 bases). V was shortened by 2 bases and J by 3 bases, with 12 bases between the two germline ends. The CDR3 totals 15 residues. CDR1 is SGHRS, CDR2 YFSETQ, per germline. Here the CDR3 reads CASSLSGVVYNEQFF. The CDR3, as DNA: TGCGCCAGCAGCTTATCAGGGGTAGTCTACAATGAGCAGTTCTTC. Full variable domain (missing parts from reference TRBV5-1 and TRBJ2-1): KAGVTQTPRYLIKTRGQQVTLSCSPISGHRSVSWYQQTPGQGLQFLFEYFSETQRNKGNFPGRFSGRQFSNSRSEMNVSTLELGDSALYLCASSLSGVVYNEQFFGPGTRLTVL.

This clone was detected once. The chain uses TRBV11-2 and TRBJ1-1, with no clear D. Trimming took 4 bases from V and 0 from J, leaving 6 bases between them. CDR1 and CDR2 from the germline V gene are SGHAT and FQNNGV. This CDR3 comprises 13 residues. The chain's CDR3 is CASSSHMNTEAFF. The CDR3 DNA reads as TGTGCCAGCAGCTCCCACATGAACACTGAAGCTTTCTTT.

The table lists this clone with a count of one. The gene calls are TRBV5-4 and TRBJ2-3; a weak D match, TRBD2 (6 bases). This CDR3 spans 14 amino acids. V was trimmed by 4 bases and J by 3 bases, leaving 12 bases between them. Germline V gene lookup returns CDR1 SGHNT and CDR2 YYREEE (reference sequence). The CDR3 DNA follows: TGTGCCAGCAGCCGATCGACTAGTACAGATACGCAGTATTTT. This encodes CASSRSTSTDTQYF.

This chain uses TRBV3-1 (or the pseudogene TRBV3-2) with TRBJ2-1; a possible D gene is TRBD1 (6 bases). CDR3 size: 16 residues. Trimming removed 2 bases from V and 8 bases from J, with 19 bases in between. CDR1 and CDR2 from the germline V gene are LGHDT and YNNKEL (reference sequence). The CDR3 coding sequence is TGTGCCAGCAGCCAACAGGGGCCTAGCAGTTGGCATGAGCAGTTCTTC. Protein product: CASSQQGPSSWHEQFF.

Only one count was recorded for this clone. The chain uses TRBV30 and TRBJ2-1, with 10 positions matching TRBD2. Looked up from germline, CDR1 is GTSNPN and CDR2 is SVGIG (reference sequence). This CDR3 has 16 amino acids. V trimming: 2 bases; J trimming: 3 bases; junction bases outside the gene matches: 7. As DNA, the CDR3 is TGTGCCTGGAGTCCTCGGACTAGCGGTCTCTACAATGAGCAGTTCTTC. This sequence encodes CAWSPRTSGLYNEQFF.

The rearrangement links TRBV30 to TRBJ2-3; possibly TRBD2 for D (5 bases). The germline V and J ends were trimmed by 7 bases and 3 bases, with 20 bases remaining between them. Germline CDR1 reads GTSNPN; CDR2 reads SVGIG (reference sequence). The CDR3 length is 15 residues. The DNA for the CDR3 is TGTGCCTCCGCGCCACGAGGAGGTTCGACAGATACGCAGTATTTT. Protein product: CASAPRGGSTDTQYF.

This chain joins TRBV11-2 and TRBJ2-2; 7 nucleotides align to TRBD2. Trimming cost V 3 bases and J 0 bases; bases outside gene matches: 1. The CDR3 contains 15 residues. The V gene's germline CDR1 is SGHAT and CDR2 FQNNGV. This chain's CDR3 is CASSFAGANTGELFF. CDR3 nucleotide sequence: TGTGCCAGCAGCTTTGCGGGGGCGAACACCGGGGAGCTGTTTTTT. Using reference TRBV11-2 and TRBJ2-2 for the parts outside the CDR3, the full variable domain is EAGVAQSPRYKIIEKRQSVAFWCNPISGHATLYWYQQILGQGPKLLIQFQNNGVVDDSQLPKDRFSAERLKGVDSTLKIQPAKLEDSAVYLCASSFAGANTGELFFGEGSRLTVL.

The chain joins TRBV15 to TRBJ2-2; 11 nucleotides match TRBD2. This CDR3 contains 18 residues. J was trimmed by 1 base and V by 3 bases; bases with no gene match: 7. Germline V CDR1 and CDR2: LNHNV, YYDKDF (reference sequence). CDR3 protein: CATSRAILAGGNTGELFF. The CDR3 DNA follows: TGTGCCACCAGCAGGGCGATTCTAGCGGGAGGGAACACCGGGGAGCTGTTTTTT.

Only one count was recorded for this clone. The rearrangement links TRBV28 to TRBJ1-2; weak D call: TRBD1 (5 bases). Germline V gene sequence: CDR1 MDHEN, CDR2 SYDVKM. With 6 bases removed from V and 3 bases from J, the gap between germline ends came to 17 bases. CDR3 length: 15 amino acids. CDR3 DNA: TGTGCCAGCAGGCCCAACCTTGGGGACTACTATGGCTACACCTTC. This translates into CASRPNLGDYYGYTF.

The CDR3 is CASSLSGENSGYTF. For the CDR3, the DNA is TGCGCCAGCAGCTTGTCGGGGGAGAATTCTGGCTACACCTTC. The V gene is TRBV5-1, the J gene TRBJ1-2, with D perhaps matching TRBD1 (5 bases). The germline V and J ends were trimmed by 1 base and 7 bases, with 14 bases remaining between them. This CDR3 region has 14 residues. Germline V gene lookup returns CDR1 SGHRS and CDR2 YFSETQ.

This rearrangement joins TRBV2 to TRBJ1-1; no clear D. CDR3 length: 14 amino acids. The germline V and J ends were trimmed by 5 bases and 0 bases, with 10 bases remaining between them. The germline gives CDR1 SNHLY, CDR2 FYNNEI. The CDR3 DNA reads TGTGCCAGCAGTCCCAGTTTCATGAACACTGAAGCTTTCTTT. Its translation: CASSPSFMNTEAFF.

The V and J genes are TRBV30 and TRBJ2-2; D call uncertain. Germline V CDR1 and CDR2: GTSNPN, SVGIG (reference sequence). The CDR3 has 13 residues. V lost 3 bases and J 1 base, leaving 6 bases between the germline ends. The CDR3 DNA sequence: TGTGCCTGGAGCCACAGGAACACCGGGGAGCTGTTTTTT. Translated: CAWSHRNTGELFF. The full variable domain, completed using reference TRBV30 and TRBJ2-2, is SQTIHQWPATLVQPVGSPLSLECTVEGTSNPNLYWYRQAAGRGLQLLFYSVGIGQISSEVPQNLSASRPQDRQFILSSKKLLLSDSGFYLCAWSHRNTGELFFGEGSRLTVL.

V gene TRBV27 combines with J gene TRBJ1-1, with TRBD1 matching 7 bases. Germline CDR1 MNHEY, CDR2 SMNVEV (reference sequence). After removal of 3 bases from V and 8 bases from J, the junction contained 18 bases not matched to a gene. This CDR3 has 17 residues. The CDR3 sequence: CASSFKPGGGGLGEAFF. The CDR3 DNA reads as TGTGCCAGCAGTTTTAAACCAGGGGGTGGCGGCTTAGGGGAAGCTTTCTTT.

The genes are TRBV28 and TRBJ1-2; TRBD1 aligns across 9 bases. V was pared by 2 bases and J by 3 bases, with 4 bases of the junction left unmatched. The germline V gene has CDR1 MDHEN and CDR2 SYDVKM. This CDR3 is 15 amino acids long. In DNA form, the CDR3 reads TGTGCCAGCAGTTTAGGGACAGGGCATGACTATGGCTACACCTTC. Translating it yields CASSLGTGHDYGYTF.

The gene calls are TRBV9 and TRBJ2-7; D is undetermined. This CDR3 is 15 amino acids long. The V gene's germline CDR1 is SGDLS and CDR2 YYNGEE. V was cut by 4 bases and J by 3 bases, with 17 bases left in between. In nucleotides, the CDR3 is TGTGCCAGCAGCCCCTCCAGCGCTACCCTCTACGAGCAGTACTTC. It is translated as CASSPSSATLYEQYF.

The rearrangement uses TRBV14 and TRBJ1-1; D is possibly TRBD1 (5 bases). This CDR3 has 19 amino acids. Germline assignment: CDR1 SGHDN and CDR2 FVKESK. Between the trimmed V and J ends, which lost 1 base and 0 bases, there was a span of 21 bases. The CDR3 nucleotides read TGTGCCAGCAGCCAAGCTTCTATGGGGCCGTGGTCCATGAACACTGAAGCTTTCTTT. Protein sequence: CASSQASMGPWSMNTEAFF.

The chain is built from TRBV7-2 and TRBJ1-5; D remains ambiguous. V was trimmed by 5 bases and J by 3 bases, leaving 11 bases between them. The CDR3 is 14 residues long. The germline CDR1 and CDR2 sequences are SGHTA and FQGNSA. CDR3 DNA sequence: TGTGCCAGCAGCCCTGCGGGGATCAATCAGCCCCAGCATTTT. Its protein is CASSPAGINQPQHF.

V and J are TRBV5-4 and TRBJ1-3; D unclear. V lost 2 bases to trimming and J lost 0 bases, with 6 bases between them. The CDR3 sequence is 14 residues long. Looked up from germline, CDR1 is SGHNT and CDR2 is YYREEE (reference sequence). Written as DNA, the CDR3 is TGTGCCAGCAGCTTACGGGACTCTGGAAACACCATATATTTT. Encoded protein: CASSLRDSGNTIYF.